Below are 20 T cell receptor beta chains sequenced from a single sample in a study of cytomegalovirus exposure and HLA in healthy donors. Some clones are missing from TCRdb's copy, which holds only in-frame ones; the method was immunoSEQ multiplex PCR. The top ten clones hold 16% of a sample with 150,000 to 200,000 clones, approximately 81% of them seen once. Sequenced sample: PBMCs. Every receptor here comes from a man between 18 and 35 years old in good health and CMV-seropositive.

CDR3 DNA: TGTGCCAGCTCACCTCCGAGCGGGAGCGGGGAGACCCAGTACTTC. Translating it yields CASSPPSGSGETQYF. This chain joins TRBV18 and TRBJ2-5; 8 positions agree with TRBD2. This CDR3 has 15 residues. Germline CDR1 KGHSH, CDR2 LQKENI. The junction had 8 bases not matched to a gene; V was cut back by 3 bases and J by 5 bases. Full variable domain (outside the CDR3, taken from reference TRBV18 and TRBJ2-5): NAGVMQNPRHLVRRRGQEARLRCSPMKGHSHVYWYRQLPEEGLKFMVYLQKENIIDESGMPKERFSAEFPKEGPSILRIQQVVRGDSAAYFCASSPPSGSGETQYFGPGTRLLVL.

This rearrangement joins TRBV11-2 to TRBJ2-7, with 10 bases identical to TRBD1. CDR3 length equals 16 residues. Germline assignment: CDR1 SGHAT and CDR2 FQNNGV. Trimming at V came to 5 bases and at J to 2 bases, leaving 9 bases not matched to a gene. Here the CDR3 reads CASSPTGGSLTYEQYF. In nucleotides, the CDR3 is TGTGCCAGCAGCCCGACAGGGGGCTCCCTTACCTACGAGCAGTACTTC.

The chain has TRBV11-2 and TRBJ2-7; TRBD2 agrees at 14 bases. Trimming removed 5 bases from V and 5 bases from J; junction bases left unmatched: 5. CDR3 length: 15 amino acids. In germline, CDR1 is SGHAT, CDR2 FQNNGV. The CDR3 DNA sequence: TGTGCCAGCAGCCTGGGACTAGCGGGAGTCCACGAGCAGTACTTC. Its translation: CASSLGLAGVHEQYF.

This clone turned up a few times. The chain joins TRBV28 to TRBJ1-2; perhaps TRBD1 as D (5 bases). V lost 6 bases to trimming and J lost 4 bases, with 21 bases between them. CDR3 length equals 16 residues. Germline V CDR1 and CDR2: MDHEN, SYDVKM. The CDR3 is CASRLIAAQGGYGYTF. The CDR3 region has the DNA TGTGCCAGCAGGTTAATCGCGGCGCAGGGCGGCTATGGCTACACCTTC.

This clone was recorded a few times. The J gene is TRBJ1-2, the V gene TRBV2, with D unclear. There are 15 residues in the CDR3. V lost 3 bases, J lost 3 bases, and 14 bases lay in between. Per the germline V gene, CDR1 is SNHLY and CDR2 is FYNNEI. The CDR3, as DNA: TGTGCCAGCAGTGATGTCGAGGTAACGGACTATGGCTACACCTTC. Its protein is CASSDVEVTDYGYTF.

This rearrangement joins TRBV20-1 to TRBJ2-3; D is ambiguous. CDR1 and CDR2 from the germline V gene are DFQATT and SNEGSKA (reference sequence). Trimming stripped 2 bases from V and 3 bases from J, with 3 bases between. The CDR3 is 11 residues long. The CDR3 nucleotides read TGCAGTGCTAGACCTACAGATACGCAGTATTTT. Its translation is CSARPTDTQYF.

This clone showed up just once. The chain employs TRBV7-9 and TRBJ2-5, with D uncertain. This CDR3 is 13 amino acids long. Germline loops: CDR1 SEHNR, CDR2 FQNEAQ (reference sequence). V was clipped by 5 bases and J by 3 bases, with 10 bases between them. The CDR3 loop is CASSTTEEETQYF. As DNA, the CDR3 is TGTGCCAGCAGCACGACTGAGGAAGAGACCCAGTACTTC. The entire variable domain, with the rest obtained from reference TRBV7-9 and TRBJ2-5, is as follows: DTGVSQNPRHKITKRGQNVTFRCDPISEHNRLYWYRQTLGQGPEFLTYFQNEAQLEKSRLLSDRFSAERPKGSFSTLEIQRTEQGDSAMYLCASSTTEEETQYFGPGTRLLVL.

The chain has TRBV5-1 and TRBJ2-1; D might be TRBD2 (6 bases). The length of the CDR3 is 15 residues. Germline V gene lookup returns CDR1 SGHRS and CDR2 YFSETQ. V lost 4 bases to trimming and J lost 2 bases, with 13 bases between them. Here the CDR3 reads CASSIGTPAYNEQFF. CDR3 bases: TGCGCCAGCAGCATCGGGACTCCCGCCTACAATGAGCAGTTCTTC.

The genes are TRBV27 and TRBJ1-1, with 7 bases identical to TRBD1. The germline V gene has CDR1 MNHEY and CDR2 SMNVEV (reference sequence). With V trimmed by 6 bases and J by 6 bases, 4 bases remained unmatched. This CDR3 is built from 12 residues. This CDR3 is CASRDRRAEAFF. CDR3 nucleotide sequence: TGTGCCAGCAGGGACAGGCGGGCTGAAGCTTTCTTT.

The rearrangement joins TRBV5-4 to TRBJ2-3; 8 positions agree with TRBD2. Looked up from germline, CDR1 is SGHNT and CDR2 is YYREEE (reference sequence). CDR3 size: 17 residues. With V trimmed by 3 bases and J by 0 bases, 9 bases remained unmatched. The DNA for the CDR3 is TGTGCCAGCAGCTACGACCTGGGACTAGTAAGCACAGATACGCAGTATTTT. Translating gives CASSYDLGLVSTDTQYF.

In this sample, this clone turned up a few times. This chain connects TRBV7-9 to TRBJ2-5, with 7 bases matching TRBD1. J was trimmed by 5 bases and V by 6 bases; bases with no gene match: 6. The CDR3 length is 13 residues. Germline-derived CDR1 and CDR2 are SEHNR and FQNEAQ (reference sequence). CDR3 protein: CASRRQGGETQYF. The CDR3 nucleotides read TGTGCCAGCAGGAGACAGGGCGGGGAGACCCAGTACTTC.

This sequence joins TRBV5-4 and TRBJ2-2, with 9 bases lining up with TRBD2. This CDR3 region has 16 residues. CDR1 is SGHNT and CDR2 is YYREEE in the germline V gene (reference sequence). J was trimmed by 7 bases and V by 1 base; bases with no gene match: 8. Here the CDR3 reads CASSLSRGRALGELFF. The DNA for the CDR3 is TGTGCCAGCAGCTTGTCTCGCGGGAGGGCTCTCGGGGAGCTGTTTTTT.

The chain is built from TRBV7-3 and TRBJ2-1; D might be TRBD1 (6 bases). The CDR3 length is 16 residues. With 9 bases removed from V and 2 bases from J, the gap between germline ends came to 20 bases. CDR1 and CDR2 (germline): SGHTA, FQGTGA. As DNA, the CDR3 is TGTGCCAGGGGGGCAGAGGAGTCCGATACCTACAATGAGCAGTTCTTC. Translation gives CARGAEESDTYNEQFF.

The CDR3 nucleotides read TGTGCCAGCAGCCAAGGTGATAGCGGGGGATACAATGAGCAGTTCTTC. This sequence encodes CASSQGDSGGYNEQFF. V is TRBV4-2 and J is TRBJ2-1, with TRBD2 matching over 9 bases. V lost 1 base to trimming and J lost 4 bases; unmatched junction nucleotides: 5. Germline V gene lookup returns CDR1 LGHNA and CDR2 YNFKEQ. The CDR3 contains 16 residues.

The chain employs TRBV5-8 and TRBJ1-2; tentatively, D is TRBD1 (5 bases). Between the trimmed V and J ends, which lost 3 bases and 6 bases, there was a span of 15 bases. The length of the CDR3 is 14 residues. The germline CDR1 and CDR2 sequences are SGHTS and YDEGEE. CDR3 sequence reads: CASSSIRVGDGYTF. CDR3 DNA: TGTGCCAGCAGCTCGATCAGGGTTGGGGATGGCTACACCTTC.

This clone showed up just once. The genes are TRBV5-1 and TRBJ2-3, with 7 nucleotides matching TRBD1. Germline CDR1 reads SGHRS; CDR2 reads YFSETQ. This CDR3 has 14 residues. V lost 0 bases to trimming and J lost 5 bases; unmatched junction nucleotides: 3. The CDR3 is CASSLDTGEDTQYF. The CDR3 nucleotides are TGCGCCAGCAGCTTGGATACAGGGGAAGATACGCAGTATTTT.

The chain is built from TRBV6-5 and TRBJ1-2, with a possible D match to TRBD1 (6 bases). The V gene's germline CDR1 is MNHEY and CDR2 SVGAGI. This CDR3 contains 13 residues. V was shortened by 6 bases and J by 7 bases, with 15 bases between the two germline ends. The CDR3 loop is CASSLGGAVGYTF. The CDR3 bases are TGTGCCAGCAGCCTTGGGGGGGCAGTTGGCTACACCTTC.

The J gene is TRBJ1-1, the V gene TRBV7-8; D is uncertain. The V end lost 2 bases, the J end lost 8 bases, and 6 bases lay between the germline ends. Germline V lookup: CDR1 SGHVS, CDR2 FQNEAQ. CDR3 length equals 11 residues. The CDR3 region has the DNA TGTGCCAGCAGCTTAAATCTCGAAGCTTTCTTT. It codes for CASSLNLEAFF.

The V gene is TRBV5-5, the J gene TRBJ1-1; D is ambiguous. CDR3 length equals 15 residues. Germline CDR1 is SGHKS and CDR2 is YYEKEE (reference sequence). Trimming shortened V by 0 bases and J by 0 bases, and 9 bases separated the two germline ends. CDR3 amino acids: CASSLGHQLNTEAFF. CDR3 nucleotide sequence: TGTGCCAGCAGCTTGGGACACCAATTGAACACTGAAGCTTTCTTT.

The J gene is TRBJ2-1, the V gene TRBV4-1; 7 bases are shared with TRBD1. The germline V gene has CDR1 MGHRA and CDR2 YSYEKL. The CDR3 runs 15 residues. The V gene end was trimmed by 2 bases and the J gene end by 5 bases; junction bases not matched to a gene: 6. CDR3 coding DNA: TGCGCCAGCAGCCAAACGGGACAGAAAGACAATGAGCAGTTCTTC. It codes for CASSQTGQKDNEQFF.